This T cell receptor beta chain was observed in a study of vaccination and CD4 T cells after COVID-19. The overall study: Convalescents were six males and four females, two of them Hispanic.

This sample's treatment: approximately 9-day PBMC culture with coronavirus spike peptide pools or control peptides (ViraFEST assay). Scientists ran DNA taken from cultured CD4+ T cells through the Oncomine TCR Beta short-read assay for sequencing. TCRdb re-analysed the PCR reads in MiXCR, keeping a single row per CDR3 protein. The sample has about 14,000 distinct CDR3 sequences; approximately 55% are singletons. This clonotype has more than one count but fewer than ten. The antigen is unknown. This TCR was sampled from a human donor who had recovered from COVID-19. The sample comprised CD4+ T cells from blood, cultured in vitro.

CDR3 nucleotide sequence: TGTGCCAGCAGTTACTCGATAACAGCGGGGTCGAGTCAGCCCCAGCATTTT. Protein product: CASSYSITAGSSQPQHF. The rearrangement uses TRBV6-2 or TRBV6-3 and TRBJ1-5; unclear D gene. The germline V and J ends were trimmed by 0 bases and 6 bases, with 18 bases remaining between them. This CDR3 region has 17 residues. Per the germline V gene, CDR1 is MNHEY and CDR2 is SVGEGT.